Shown below are 9 T cell receptor beta chains from a single sample sequenced in a study of technical replicates of blood from several donors. Sequenced by immunoSEQ multiplex PCR; TCRdb stores in-frame clones only, minus some. Among tens of thousands of clones, about 90% were seen once, and the ten largest hold about 5.1%. The sample comprised PBMCs. The source is a human donor in good health. Some clones in this sample may be carry-over from other donors' samples.

The chain carries TRBV7-6 and TRBJ2-2, with D hard to call. CDR3 length: 13 amino acids. Trimming removed 7 bases from V and 5 bases from J, with 11 bases in between. Looked up from germline, CDR1 is SGHVS and CDR2 is FNYEAQ. Here the CDR3 reads CASTHLQTGELFF. CDR3 nucleotide sequence: TGTGCCAGCACGCACCTTCAGACCGGGGAGCTGTTTTTT.

This chain connects TRBV4-2 to TRBJ2-3; 8 bases line up with TRBD2. Germline V lookup: CDR1 LGHNA, CDR2 YNFKEQ. The CDR3 runs 17 residues. Germline trimming cut 0 bases from V and 6 bases from J; bases unmatched to any gene: 11. CDR3 DNA: TGTGCCAGCAGCCAAGATTGGGCGGGCGGGGGGTCCGATACGCAGTATTTT. It encodes CASSQDWAGGGSDTQYF.

The chain links TRBV12-5 to TRBJ2-1; 8 nucleotides match TRBD1. Germline CDR1 and CDR2: LGHNT and FRNRAP. CDR3 length: 12 amino acids. The V segment lost 3 bases and the J segment 15 bases; nucleotides outside the gene matches: 7. CDR3 protein: CASGLGQGDLFF. CDR3 bases: TGTGCTAGTGGTTTAGGACAGGGAGATCTGTTCTTC.

This clone was counted once. This rearrangement joins TRBV6-5 to TRBJ2-3; 10 nucleotides line up with TRBD2. The CDR3 loop spans 14 amino acids. Germline CDR1 is MNHEY and CDR2 is SVGAGI. V was clipped by 6 bases and J by 8 bases; unmatched bases: 8. CDR3 loop: CASRSSGGWGTQYF. The DNA for the CDR3 is TGTGCCAGCAGGTCTAGCGGGGGTTGGGGTACGCAGTATTTT.

The chain couples TRBV7-9 to TRBJ2-7; 7 bases are a match to TRBD1. The CDR3 runs to 15 residues. J was trimmed by 2 bases and V by 4 bases; bases with no gene match: 8. Germline-derived CDR1 and CDR2 are SEHNR and FQNEAQ (reference sequence). The CDR3 DNA follows: TGTGCCAGCAGCTCCGCACAGGGGACCACCTACGAGCAGTACTTC. Translated: CASSSAQGTTYEQYF. Using reference TRBV7-9 and TRBJ2-7 for the parts outside the CDR3, the full variable domain is DTGVSQNPRHKITKRGQNVTFRCDPISEHNRLYWYRQTLGQGPEFLTYFQNEAQLEKSRLLSDRFSAERPKGSFSTLEIQRTEQGDSAMYLCASSSAQGTTYEQYFGPGTRLTVT.

The genes are TRBV2 and TRBJ1-4; 7 bases match TRBD1. This CDR3 is 14 amino acids long. The germline V gene has CDR1 SNHLY and CDR2 FYNNEI. J gave up 7 bases and V 8 bases, and 10 bases lay outside the gene matches. The CDR3 is CASLRQGGSEKLFF. The CDR3 region has the DNA TGTGCCAGCCTACGACAGGGAGGTTCTGAAAAACTGTTTTTT.

The gene calls are TRBV6-5 and TRBJ2-1, with no clear D. Trimming stripped 2 bases from V and 4 bases from J, with 9 bases between. The CDR3 has 14 amino acids. Germline CDR1 MNHEY, CDR2 SVGAGI. Here the CDR3 DNA reads TGTGCCAGCAGTTACGGTGCGGAGTACAATGAGCAGTTCTTC. This sequence encodes CASSYGAEYNEQFF.

The V gene is TRBV29-1, the J gene TRBJ2-5, with a possible D match to TRBD1 (6 bases). V lost 7 bases to trimming and J lost 5 bases, with 14 bases between them. The CDR3 loop spans 12 amino acids. In germline, CDR1 is SQVTM, CDR2 ANQGSEA. The CDR3 here is CSARQARETQYF. The CDR3 nucleotides read TGCAGCGCTCGACAGGCACGGGAGACCCAGTACTTC.

This chain uses TRBV5-1 with TRBJ2-2, with 7 bases fitting TRBD2. This CDR3 is 14 amino acids long. Germline assignment: CDR1 SGHRS and CDR2 YFSETQ. V shed 4 bases and J 6 bases; nucleotides not matched to a gene: 6. The CDR3 DNA reads as TGCGCCAGCAGCACCGGGACTATCGCCGGGGAGCTGTTTTTT. As protein: CASSTGTIAGELFF. Filled out from reference TRBV5-1 and TRBJ2-2, the complete variable domain reads KAGVTQTPRYLIKTRGQQVTLSCSPISGHRSVSWYQQTPGQGLQFLFEYFSETQRNKGNFPGRFSGRQFSNSRSEMNVSTLELGDSALYLCASSTGTIAGELFFGEGSRLTVL.